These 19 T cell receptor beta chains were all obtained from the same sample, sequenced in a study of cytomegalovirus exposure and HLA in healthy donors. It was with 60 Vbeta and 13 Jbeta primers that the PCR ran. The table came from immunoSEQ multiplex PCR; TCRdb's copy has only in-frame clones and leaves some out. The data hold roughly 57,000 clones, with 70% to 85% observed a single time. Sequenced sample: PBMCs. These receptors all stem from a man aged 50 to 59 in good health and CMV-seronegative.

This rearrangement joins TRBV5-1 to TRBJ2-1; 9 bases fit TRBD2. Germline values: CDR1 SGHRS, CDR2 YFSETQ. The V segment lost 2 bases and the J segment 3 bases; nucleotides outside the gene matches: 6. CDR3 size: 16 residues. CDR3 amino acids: CASSFRRGGGYNEQFF. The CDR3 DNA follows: TGCGCCAGCAGCTTTAGGCGCGGGGGGGGCTACAATGAGCAGTTCTTC.

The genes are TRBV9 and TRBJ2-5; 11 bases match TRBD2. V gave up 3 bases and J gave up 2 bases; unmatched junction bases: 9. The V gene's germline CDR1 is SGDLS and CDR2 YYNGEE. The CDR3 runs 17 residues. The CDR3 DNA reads TGTGCCAGCAGCGCCGACCTAGCGGGGGGTTTTCAAGAGACCCAGTACTTC. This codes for CASSADLAGGFQETQYF.

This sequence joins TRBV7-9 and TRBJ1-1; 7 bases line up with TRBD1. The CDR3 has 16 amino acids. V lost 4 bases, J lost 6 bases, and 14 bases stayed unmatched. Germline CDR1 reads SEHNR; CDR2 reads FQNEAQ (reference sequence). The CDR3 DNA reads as TGTGCCAGCAGCTCCCCCTTTGGGACAGATTCTGCTGAAGCTTTCTTT. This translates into CASSSPFGTDSAEAFF.

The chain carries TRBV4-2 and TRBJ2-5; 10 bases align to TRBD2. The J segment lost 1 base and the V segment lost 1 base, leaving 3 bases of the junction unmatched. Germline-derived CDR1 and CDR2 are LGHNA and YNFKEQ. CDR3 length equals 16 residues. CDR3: CASSQASGGGQETQYF. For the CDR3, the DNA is TGTGCCAGCAGCCAAGCAAGCGGGGGGGGCCAAGAGACCCAGTACTTC.

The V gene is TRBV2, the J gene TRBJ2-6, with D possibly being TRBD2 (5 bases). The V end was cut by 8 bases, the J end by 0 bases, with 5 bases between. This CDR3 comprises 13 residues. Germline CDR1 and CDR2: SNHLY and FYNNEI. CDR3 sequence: CASGGSGANVLTF. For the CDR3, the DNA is TGTGCCAGCGGAGGCTCTGGGGCCAACGTCCTGACTTTC. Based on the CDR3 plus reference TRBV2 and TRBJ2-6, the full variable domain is EPEVTQTPSHQVTQMGQEVILRCVPISNHLYFYWYRQILGQKVEFLVSFYNNEISEKSEIFDDQFSVERPDGSNFTLKIRSTKLEDSAMYFCASGGSGANVLTFGAGSRLTVL.

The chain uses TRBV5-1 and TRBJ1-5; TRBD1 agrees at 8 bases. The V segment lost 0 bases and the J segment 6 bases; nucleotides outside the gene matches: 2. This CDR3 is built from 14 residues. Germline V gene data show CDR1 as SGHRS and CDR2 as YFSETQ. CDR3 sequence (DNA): TGCGCCAGCAGCTTGGTACAGGGGGGTCAGCCCCAGCATTTT. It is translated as CASSLVQGGQPQHF.

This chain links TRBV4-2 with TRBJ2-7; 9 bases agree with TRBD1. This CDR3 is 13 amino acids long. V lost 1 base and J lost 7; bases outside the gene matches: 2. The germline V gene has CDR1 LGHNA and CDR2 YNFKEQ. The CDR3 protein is CASSQGGTGEQYF. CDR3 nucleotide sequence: TGTGCCAGCAGCCAAGGGGGGACAGGGGAGCAGTACTTC.

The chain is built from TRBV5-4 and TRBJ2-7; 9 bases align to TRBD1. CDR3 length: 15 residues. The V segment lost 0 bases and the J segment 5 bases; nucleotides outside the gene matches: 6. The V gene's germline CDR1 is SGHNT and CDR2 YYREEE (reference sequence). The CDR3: CASSLEGTGKNEQYF. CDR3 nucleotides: TGTGCCAGCAGCTTGGAAGGGACAGGGAAAAACGAGCAGTACTTC.

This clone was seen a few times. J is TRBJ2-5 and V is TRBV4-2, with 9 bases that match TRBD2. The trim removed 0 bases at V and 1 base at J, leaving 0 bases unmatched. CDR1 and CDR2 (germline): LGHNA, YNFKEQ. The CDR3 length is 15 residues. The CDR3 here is CASSQERGGQETQYF. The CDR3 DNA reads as TGTGCCAGCAGCCAAGAGCGGGGGGGCCAAGAGACCCAGTACTTC.

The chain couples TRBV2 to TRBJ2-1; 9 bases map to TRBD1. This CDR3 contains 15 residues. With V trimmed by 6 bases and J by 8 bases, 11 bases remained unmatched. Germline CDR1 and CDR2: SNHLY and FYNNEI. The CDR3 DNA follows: TGTGCCAGCAGCGGACAGGGGTCCGGAATGGATGAGCAGTTCTTC. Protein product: CASSGQGSGMDEQFF.

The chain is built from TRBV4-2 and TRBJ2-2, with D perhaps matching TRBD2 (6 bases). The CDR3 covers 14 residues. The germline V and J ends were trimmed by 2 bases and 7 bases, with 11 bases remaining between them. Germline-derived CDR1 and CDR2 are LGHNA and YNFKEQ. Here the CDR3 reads CASSQLTSSGELFF. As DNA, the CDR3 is TGTGCCAGCAGCCAACTGACTAGTAGCGGGGAGCTGTTTTTT.

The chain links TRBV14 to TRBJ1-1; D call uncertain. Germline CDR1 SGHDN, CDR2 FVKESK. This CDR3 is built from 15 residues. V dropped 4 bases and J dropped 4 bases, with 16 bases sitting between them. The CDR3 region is CASSPGEKPSTEAFF. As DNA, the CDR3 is TGTGCCAGCAGCCCTGGGGAGAAACCAAGCACTGAAGCTTTCTTT.

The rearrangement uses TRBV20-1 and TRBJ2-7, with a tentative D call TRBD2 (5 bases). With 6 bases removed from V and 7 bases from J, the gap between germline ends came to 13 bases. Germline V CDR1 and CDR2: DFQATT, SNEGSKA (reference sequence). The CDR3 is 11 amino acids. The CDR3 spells CSAVEGREQYF. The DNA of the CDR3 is TGCAGTGCGGTTGAGGGTAGGGAGCAGTACTTC.

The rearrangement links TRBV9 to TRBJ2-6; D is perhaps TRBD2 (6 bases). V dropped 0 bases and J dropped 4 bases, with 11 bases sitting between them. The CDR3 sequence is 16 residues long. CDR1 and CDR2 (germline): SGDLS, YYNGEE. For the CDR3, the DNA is TGTGCCAGCAGCGTAGCTAGCGAAGCCGGGGCCAACGTCCTGACTTTC. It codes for CASSVASEAGANVLTF.

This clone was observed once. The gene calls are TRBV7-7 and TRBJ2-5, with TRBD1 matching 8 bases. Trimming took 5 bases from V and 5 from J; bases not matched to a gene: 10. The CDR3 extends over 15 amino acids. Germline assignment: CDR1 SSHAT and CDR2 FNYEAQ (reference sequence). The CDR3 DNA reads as TGTGCCAGCAGCCCGCTCCAGGGGGCAGCGGAGACCCAGTACTTC. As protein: CASSPLQGAAETQYF.

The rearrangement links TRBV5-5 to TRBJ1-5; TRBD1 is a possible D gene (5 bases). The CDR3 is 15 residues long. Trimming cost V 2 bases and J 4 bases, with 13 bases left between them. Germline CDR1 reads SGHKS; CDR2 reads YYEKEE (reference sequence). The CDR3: CASSFGAPGNQPQHF. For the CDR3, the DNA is TGTGCCAGCAGCTTCGGTGCTCCAGGGAATCAGCCCCAGCATTTT.

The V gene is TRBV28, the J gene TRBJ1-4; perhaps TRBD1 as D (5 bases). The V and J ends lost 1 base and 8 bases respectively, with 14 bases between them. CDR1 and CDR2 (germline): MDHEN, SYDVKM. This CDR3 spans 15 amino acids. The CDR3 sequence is CASSLFSLGGEKLFF. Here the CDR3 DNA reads TGTGCCAGCAGTTTATTCAGCCTCGGGGGGGAAAAACTGTTTTTT.

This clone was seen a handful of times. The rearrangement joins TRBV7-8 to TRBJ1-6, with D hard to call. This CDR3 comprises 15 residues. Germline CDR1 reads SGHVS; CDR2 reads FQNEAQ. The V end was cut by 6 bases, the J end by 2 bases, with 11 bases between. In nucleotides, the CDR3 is TGTGCCAGCAGACTCGCCAGGACCTATAATTCACCCCTCCACTTT. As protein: CASRLARTYNSPLHF.

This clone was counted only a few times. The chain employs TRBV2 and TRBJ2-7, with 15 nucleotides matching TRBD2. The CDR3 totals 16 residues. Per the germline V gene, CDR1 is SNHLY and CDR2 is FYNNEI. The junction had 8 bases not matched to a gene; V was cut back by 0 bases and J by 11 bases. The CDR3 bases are TGTGCCAGCAGTGAAGCCCCCGGACTAGCGGGGGGGGTTGAGTACTTC. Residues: CASSEAPGLAGGVEYF.